The T cell receptor (beta chain) under discussion was sequenced for a study of blood T cells in healthy people across ages. Alongside a J-beta primer mix, a sample-barcoded 5' primer served in a second PCR lasting roughly 7 to 12 cycles. TCRdb redid the calling of the 5' RACE reads with MiXCR, one entry per CDR3 protein. The sample holds about 1.4 million distinct CDR3 sequences, approximately 63% seen once. The CDR3 runs to 12 residues. CDR1 is SQVTM and CDR2 is ANQGSEA in the germline V gene. After removal of 6 bases from V and 8 bases from J, the junction contained 7 bases not matched to a gene. The TCR sequence derives from a man between 18 and 35 years old in good health. This chain connects TRBV29-1 to TRBJ2-1; TRBD2 agrees at 7 bases. Sequencing used blood. The CDR3 coding sequence is TGCAGCGTGGGGGAGGGTGGAGATGAGCAGTTCTTC. As protein: CSVGEGGDEQFF.